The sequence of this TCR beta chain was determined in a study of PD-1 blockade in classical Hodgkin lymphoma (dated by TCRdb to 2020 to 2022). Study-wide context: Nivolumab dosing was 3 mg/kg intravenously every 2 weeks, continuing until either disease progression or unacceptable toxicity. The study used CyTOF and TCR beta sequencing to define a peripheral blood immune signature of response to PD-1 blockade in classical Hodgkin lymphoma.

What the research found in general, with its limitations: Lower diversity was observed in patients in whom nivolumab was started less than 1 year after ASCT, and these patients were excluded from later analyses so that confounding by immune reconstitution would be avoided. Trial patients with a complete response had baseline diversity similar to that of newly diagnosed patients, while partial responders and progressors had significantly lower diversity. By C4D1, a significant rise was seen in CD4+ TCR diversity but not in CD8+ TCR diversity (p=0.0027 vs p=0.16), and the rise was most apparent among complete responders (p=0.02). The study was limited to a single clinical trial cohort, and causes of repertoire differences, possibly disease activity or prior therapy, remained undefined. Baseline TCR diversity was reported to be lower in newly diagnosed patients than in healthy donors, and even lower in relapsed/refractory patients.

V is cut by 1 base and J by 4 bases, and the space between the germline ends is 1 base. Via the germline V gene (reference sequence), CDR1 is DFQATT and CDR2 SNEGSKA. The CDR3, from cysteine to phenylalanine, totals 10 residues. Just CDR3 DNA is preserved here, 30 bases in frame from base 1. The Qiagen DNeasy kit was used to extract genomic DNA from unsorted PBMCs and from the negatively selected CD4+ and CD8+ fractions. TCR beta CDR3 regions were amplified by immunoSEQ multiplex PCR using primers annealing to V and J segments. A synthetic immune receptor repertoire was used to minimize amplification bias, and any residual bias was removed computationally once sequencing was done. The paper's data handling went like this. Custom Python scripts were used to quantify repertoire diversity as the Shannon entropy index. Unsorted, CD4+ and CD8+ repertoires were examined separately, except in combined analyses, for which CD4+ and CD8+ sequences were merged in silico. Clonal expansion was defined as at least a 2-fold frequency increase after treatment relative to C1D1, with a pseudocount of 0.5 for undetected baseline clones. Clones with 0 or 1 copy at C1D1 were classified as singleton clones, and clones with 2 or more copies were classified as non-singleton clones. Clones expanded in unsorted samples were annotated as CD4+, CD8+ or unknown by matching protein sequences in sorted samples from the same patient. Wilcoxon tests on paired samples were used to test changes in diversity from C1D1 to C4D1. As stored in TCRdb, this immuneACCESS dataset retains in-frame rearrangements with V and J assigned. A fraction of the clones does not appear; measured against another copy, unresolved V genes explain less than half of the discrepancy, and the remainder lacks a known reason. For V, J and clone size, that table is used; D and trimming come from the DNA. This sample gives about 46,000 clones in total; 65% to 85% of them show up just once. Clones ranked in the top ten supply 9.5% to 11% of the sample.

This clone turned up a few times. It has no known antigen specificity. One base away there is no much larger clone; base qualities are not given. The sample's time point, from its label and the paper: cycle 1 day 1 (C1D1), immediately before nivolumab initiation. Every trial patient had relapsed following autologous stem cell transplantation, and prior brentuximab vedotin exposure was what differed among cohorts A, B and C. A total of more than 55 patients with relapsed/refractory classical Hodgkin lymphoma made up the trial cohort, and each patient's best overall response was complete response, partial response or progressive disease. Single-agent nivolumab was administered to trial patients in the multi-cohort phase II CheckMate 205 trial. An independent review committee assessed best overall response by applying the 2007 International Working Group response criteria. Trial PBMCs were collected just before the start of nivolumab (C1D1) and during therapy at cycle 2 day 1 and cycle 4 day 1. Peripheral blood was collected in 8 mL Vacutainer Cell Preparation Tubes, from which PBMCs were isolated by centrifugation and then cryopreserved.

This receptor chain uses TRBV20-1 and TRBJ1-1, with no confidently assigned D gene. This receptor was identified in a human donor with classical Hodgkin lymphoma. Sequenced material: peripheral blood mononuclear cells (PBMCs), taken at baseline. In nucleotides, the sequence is TGCAGTGCTAGAGTCACTGAAGCTTTCTTT. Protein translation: CSARVTEAFF.